This T cell receptor beta chain was recovered during a study of T cell changes during pregnancy in multiple sclerosis. This clone was seen just once. Trimming pared 0 bases from V and 10 bases from J, leaving 12 bases between. Germline CDR1 MNHEY, CDR2 SVGAGI. The CDR3 is 13 residues long. Clones were read by immunoSEQ multiplex PCR, and TCRdb kept only the in-frame ones, dropping some. The sample shows 39,000 or so clones, approximately 91% of them seen only once. The chain links TRBV6-5 to TRBJ1-1, with D hard to call. This receptor was taken from a female donor in good health, enrolled as a control in a pregnancy study. Specimen: CD4+ T cells from peripheral blood mononuclear cells, collected after pregnancy. CDR3 sequence (DNA): TGTGCCAGCAGTTACTCGAGTGGAGGAGGAGCTTTCTTT. It codes for CASSYSSGGGAFF.